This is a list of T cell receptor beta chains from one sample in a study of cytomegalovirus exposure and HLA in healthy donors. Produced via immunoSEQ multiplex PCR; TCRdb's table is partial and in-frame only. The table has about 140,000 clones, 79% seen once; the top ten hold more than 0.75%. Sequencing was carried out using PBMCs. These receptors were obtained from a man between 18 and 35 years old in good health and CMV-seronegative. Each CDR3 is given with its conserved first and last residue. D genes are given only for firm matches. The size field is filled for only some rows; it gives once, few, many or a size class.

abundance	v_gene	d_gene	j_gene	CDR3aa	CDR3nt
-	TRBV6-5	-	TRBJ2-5	CASSYVSGQLLETQYF	TGTGCCAGCAGTTACGTTTCGGGACAACTTCTGGAGACCCAGTACTTC
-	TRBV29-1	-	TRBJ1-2	CSVNTGFAYGYTF	TGCAGCGTTAATACAGGGTTTGCCTATGGCTACACCTTC
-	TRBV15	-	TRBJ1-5	CATSRGGQSVYLQPQHF	TGTGCCACCAGCAGAGGCGGACAGTCGGTATATTTACAGCCCCAGCATTTT
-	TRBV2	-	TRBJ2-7	CASHVTVAYEQYF	TGTGCCAGCCACGTGACAGTTGCCTACGAGCAGTACTTC
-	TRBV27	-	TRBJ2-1	CASLDSLYNEQFF	TGTGCCAGCCTAGACAGTCTCTACAATGAGCAGTTCTTC
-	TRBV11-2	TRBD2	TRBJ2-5	CASSFFSGGPETQYF	TGTGCCAGCAGTTTTTTTAGCGGGGGGCCAGAGACCCAGTACTTC
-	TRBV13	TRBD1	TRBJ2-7	CASTKDRGAHEQYF	TGTGCCAGCACGAAGGACAGGGGAGCCCACGAGCAGTACTTC
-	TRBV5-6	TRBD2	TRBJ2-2	CASSPSGGGTGELFF	TGTGCCAGCAGCCCTAGCGGGGGGGGGACCGGGGAGCTGTTTTTT
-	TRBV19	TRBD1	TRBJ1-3	CASSSLLGTGGEGASGNTIYF	TGTGCCAGTAGTTCCCTTTTAGGGACAGGGGGCGAAGGAGCGTCTGGAAACACCATATATTTT
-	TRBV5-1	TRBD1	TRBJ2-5	CASSPGQGSETQYF	TGCGCCAGCAGCCCTGGACAGGGGTCAGAGACCCAGTACTTC
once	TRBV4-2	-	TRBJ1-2	CASSQTGRVNYGYTF	TGTGCCAGCAGCCAAACGGGAAGGGTCAACTATGGCTACACCTTC
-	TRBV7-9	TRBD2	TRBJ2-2	CASRGGNSGARARTGELFF	TGTGCCAGCCGGGGGGGTAACTCGGGGGCCCGCGCCCGCACCGGGGAGCTGTTTTTT
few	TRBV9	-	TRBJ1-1	CASSGESMGAEAFF	TGTGCCAGCAGCGGCGAGAGCATGGGAGCTGAAGCTTTCTTT
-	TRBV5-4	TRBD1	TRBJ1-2	CASSHRQGASYGYTF	TGTGCCAGCAGCCATCGACAGGGGGCAAGCTATGGCTACACCTTC
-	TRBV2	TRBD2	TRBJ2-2	CASSEAGGGRGTGELFF	TGTGCCAGCAGTGAAGCTGGCGGGGGTCGTGGCACCGGGGAGCTGTTTTTT
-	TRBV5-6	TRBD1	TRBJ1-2	CASSFGTGNGLGYTF	TGTGCCAGCAGCTTCGGGACAGGGAATGGTCTTGGCTACACCTTC
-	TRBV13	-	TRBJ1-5	CASSISGFNQPQHF	TGTGCCAGCAGCATTTCCGGGTTCAATCAGCCCCAGCATTTT
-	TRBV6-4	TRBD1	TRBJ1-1	CASTLQGNGDTEAFF	TGTGCCAGCACCCTACAGGGGAACGGGGACACTGAAGCTTTCTTT
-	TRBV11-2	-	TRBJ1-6	CASSLEADSPLHF	TGTGCCAGCAGCTTAGAAGCCGATTCACCCCTCCACTTT
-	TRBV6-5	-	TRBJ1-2	CASSPDRPYGYTF	TGTGCCAGCAGTCCCGACAGGCCCTATGGCTACACCTTC
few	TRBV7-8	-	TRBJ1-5	CASSLFRGGHSRDQPQHF	TGTGCCAGCAGCCTTTTCCGGGGAGGACACTCAAGGGATCAGCCCCAGCATTTT
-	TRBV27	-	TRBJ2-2	CASSLRPGVTGELFF	TGTGCCAGCAGTTTAAGACCAGGGGTGACCGGGGAGCTGTTTTTT
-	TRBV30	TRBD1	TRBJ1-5	CAWSVGQGIQPQHF	TGTGCCTGGAGTGTGGGACAGGGGATTCAGCCCCAGCATTTT
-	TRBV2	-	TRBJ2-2	CASNLDRNTGELFF	TGTGCCAGCAATCTCGACAGGAACACCGGGGAGCTGTTTTTT
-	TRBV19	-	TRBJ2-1	CASSFRDLGGDEQFF	TGTGCCAGTAGTTTCCGGGACCTTGGCGGGGATGAGCAGTTCTTC
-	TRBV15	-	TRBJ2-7	CATSSGEIGEQYF	TGTGCCACCAGCAGTGGAGAGATCGGCGAGCAGTACTTC
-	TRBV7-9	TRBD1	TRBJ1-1	CASRTGGGTEAFF	TGTGCCAGCAGGACAGGGGGGGGGACTGAAGCTTTCTTT
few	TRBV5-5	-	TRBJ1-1	CASSLDDYVNTEAFF	TGTGCCAGCAGCTTGGACGACTACGTGAACACTGAAGCTTTCTTT
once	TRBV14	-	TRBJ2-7	CASSQRSGIPPPKSYEQYF	TGTGCCAGCAGCCAACGATCGGGGATACCCCCTCCTAAGAGCTACGAGCAGTACTTC
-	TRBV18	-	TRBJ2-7	CASSPLSVIQPYEQYF	TGTGCCAGCTCACCACTTTCGGTAATCCAACCCTACGAGCAGTACTTC
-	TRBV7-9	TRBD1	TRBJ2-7	CASSPGQVSYEQYF	TGTGCCAGCAGCCCCGGACAGGTCTCCTACGAGCAGTACTTC
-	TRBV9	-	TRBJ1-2	CASSVSPRDIRTGYTF	TGTGCCAGCAGCGTATCTCCCCGGGATATTCGAACGGGCTACACCTTC
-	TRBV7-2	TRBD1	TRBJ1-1	CASSRRTGWTEAFF	TGTGCCAGCAGCCGGCGGACAGGGTGGACTGAAGCTTTCTTT
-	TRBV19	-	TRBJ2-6	CASSIVRTAISGANVLTF	TGTGCCAGTAGTATAGTGAGGACAGCGATCTCTGGGGCCAACGTCCTGACTTTC
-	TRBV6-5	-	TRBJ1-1	CASTPGGTEAFF	TGTGCCAGCACTCCGGGGGGAACTGAAGCTTTCTTT
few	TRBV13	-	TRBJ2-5	CASGRGEETQYF	TGTGCCAGCGGACGGGGTGAAGAGACCCAGTACTTC
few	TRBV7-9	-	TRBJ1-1	CASSGLINTEAFF	TGTGCCAGCAGTGGACTCATTAACACTGAAGCTTTCTTT
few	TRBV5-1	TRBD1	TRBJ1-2	CASSPDRVSGGYTF	TGCGCCAGCAGCCCGGACAGGGTAAGCGGTGGCTACACCTTC
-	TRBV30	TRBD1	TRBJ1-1	CAWTRGLDRATEAFF	TGTGCCTGGACCAGAGGGTTGGACAGGGCCACTGAAGCTTTCTTT
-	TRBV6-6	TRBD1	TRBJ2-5	CASTQDRTRETQYF	TGTGCCAGCACCCAGGACAGGACGAGGGAGACCCAGTACTTC
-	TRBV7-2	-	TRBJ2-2	CASSQHDREDTGELFF	TGTGCCAGCAGCCAACATGACAGGGAGGACACCGGGGAGCTGTTTTTT
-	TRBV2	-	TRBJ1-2	CASVGRGGYGYTF	TGTGCCAGCGTGGGGCGGGGGGGGTATGGCTACACCTTC
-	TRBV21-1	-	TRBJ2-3	CASSNPSYMGHTDTQYF	TGTGCCAGCAGCAACCCTTCCTACATGGGACATACTGATACGCAGTATTTT
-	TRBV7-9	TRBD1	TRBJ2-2	CASSSDRGPLPNTGELFF	TGTGCCAGCAGCAGTGACAGGGGGCCATTACCGAACACCGGGGAGCTGTTTTTT
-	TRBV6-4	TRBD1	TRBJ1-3	CASIKGQDGNTIYF	TGTGCCAGCATCAAGGGACAGGACGGAAACACCATATATTTT
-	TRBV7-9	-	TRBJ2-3	CASSSDSLYTDTQYF	TGTGCCAGCAGCTCGGACAGCCTATACACAGATACGCAGTATTTT
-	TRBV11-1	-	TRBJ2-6	CASSLGLSSGANVLTF	TGTGCCAGCAGCTTAGGTCTGAGCTCTGGGGCCAACGTCCTGACTTTC
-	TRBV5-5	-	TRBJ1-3	CASSQNFFGYESSGNTIYF	TGTGCCAGCAGCCAAAACTTCTTCGGGTATGAGAGCTCTGGAAACACCATATATTTT
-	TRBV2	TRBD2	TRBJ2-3	CASSPGGNTQYF	TGTGCCAGCAGTCCCGGGGGGAATACGCAGTATTTT